Listed below are T cell receptor beta chains from one sample, sequenced in a study of blood T cell repertoires in COVID-19. The protocol was immunoSEQ multiplex PCR, while the TCRdb copy is restricted to in-frame clones and leaves out a portion. Among around 84,000 clones listed, around 80% were seen once. The sample taken for sequencing was peripheral blood. Source of these receptors: a man aged 55 to 70 with COVID-19, enrolled during active disease. The CDR3 runs from the conserved cysteine through the conserved F or W. D genes are given only for firm matches. Part of the rows lack a size; the others show once, few, many or a class for expanded clones.

d_gene	v_gene	abundance	j_gene	CDR3aa	CDR3nt
TRBD1	TRBV7-3	NA	TRBJ2-7	CASSLDRDSYEQYF	TGTGCCAGCAGCTTGGACAGGGATTCCTACGAGCAGTACTTC
TRBD2	TRBV7-3	NA	TRBJ2-3	CASSLFRGADTQYF	TGTGCCAGCAGCTTATTTCGGGGGGCAGATACGCAGTATTTT
NA	TRBV9	NA	TRBJ1-6	CASSVDWANSPLHF	TGTGCCAGCAGCGTAGATTGGGCCAATTCACCCCTCCACTTT
NA	TRBV5-4	NA	TRBJ1-6	CASRPGQYNSPLHF	TGTGCCAGCAGACCTGGACAGTATAATTCACCCCTCCACTTT
NA	TRBV19	NA	TRBJ1-5	CASSIWGASNQPQHF	TGTGCCAGTAGTATCTGGGGCGCCAGCAATCAGCCCCAGCATTTT
NA	TRBV5-4	NA	TRBJ2-7	CASSLISTYEQYF	TGTGCCAGCAGCTTGATTTCTACCTACGAGCAGTACTTC
NA	TRBV5-1	NA	TRBJ2-7	CASSDGTPGYEQYF	TGCGCCAGCAGCGACGGGACACCAGGCTACGAGCAGTACTTC
NA	TRBV15	few	TRBJ1-1	CATSRDGTEAFF	TGTGCCACCAGCAGAGACGGGACAGAAGCTTTCTTT
NA	TRBV13	NA	TRBJ2-7	CASSLDGRGHSYEQYF	TGTGCCAGCAGCTTAGATGGGAGGGGACACTCCTACGAGCAGTACTTC
NA	TRBV3-1/TRBV3-2	NA	TRBJ1-5	CASSQLDNQPQHF	TGTGCCAGCAGCCAACTAGACAATCAGCCCCAGCATTTT
TRBD1	TRBV5-6	NA	TRBJ2-7	CASSYGTGMTYEQYF	TGTGCCAGCAGCTATGGGACAGGGATGACCTACGAGCAGTACTTC
NA	TRBV10-2	NA	TRBJ1-2	CASSGPQVNYGYTF	TGCGCCAGCAGTGGACCCCAGGTCAACTATGGCTACACCTTC
NA	TRBV7-9	NA	TRBJ1-4	CASTPLPGRTNEKLFF	TGTGCCAGCACCCCACTTCCGGGAAGGACTAATGAAAAACTGTTTTTT
TRBD1	TRBV15	NA	TRBJ2-5	CATSRDGTGGYQETQYF	TGTGCCACCAGCAGAGATGGGACAGGGGGCTACCAAGAGACCCAGTACTTC
NA	TRBV5-8	NA	TRBJ1-5	CASSLAVRARGPHF	TGTGCCAGCAGCTTGGCTGTGAGGGCTCGTGGGCCGCATTTT
TRBD1	TRBV18	few	TRBJ1-6	CASSPQTGENSPLHF	TGTGCCAGCTCACCCCAGACAGGGGAGAATTCACCCCTCCACTTT
TRBD2	TRBV25-1	NA	TRBJ2-1	CASSASGSNNEQFF	TGTGCCAGCAGTGCTAGCGGAAGCAACAATGAGCAGTTCTTC
TRBD1	TRBV18	NA	TRBJ2-5	CASSPGQGLQETQYF	TGTGCCAGCTCACCAGGACAGGGTTTACAAGAGACCCAGTACTTC
TRBD2	TRBV4-1	NA	TRBJ2-1	CASSQGGGIANNEQFF	TGCGCCAGCAGCCAAGGCGGGGGGATTGCCAACAATGAGCAGTTCTTC
NA	TRBV7-8	NA	TRBJ2-5	CASRTGTSEQETQYF	TGTGCCAGCAGAACCGGGACATCTGAACAAGAGACCCAGTACTTC
TRBD2	TRBV5-1	NA	TRBJ2-1	CASSLALLGTSGLGNEQFF	TGCGCCAGCAGCTTGGCTTTATTAGGGACTAGCGGACTTGGGAATGAGCAGTTCTTC
NA	TRBV30	NA	TRBJ2-5	CAWSERQETQYF	TGTGCCTGGAGTGAGCGCCAAGAGACCCAGTACTTC
NA	TRBV27	NA	TRBJ2-7	CASSLSRQSSYEQYF	TGTGCCAGCAGTTTATCTCGACAAAGCTCCTACGAGCAGTACTTC
NA	TRBV6-5	once	TRBJ1-2	CASSRFQGYYGYTF	TGTGCCAGCAGCAGATTCCAGGGATACTATGGCTACACCTTC
TRBD1	TRBV6-1	NA	TRBJ2-3	CASSEDRGYPDTQYF	TGTGCCAGCAGCGAAGACAGGGGATATCCAGATACGCAGTATTTT
TRBD1	TRBV5-1	NA	TRBJ1-1	CASSIPTGVSSEAFF	TGCGCCAGCAGCATACCGACAGGGGTGAGTTCTGAAGCTTTCTTT
NA	TRBV9	NA	TRBJ2-3	CASSVTLGAGTDTQYF	TGTGCCAGCAGCGTAACCCTAGGTGCGGGCACAGATACGCAGTATTTT
NA	TRBV30	NA	TRBJ2-3	CAWTPLDTQYF	TGTGCCTGGACTCCCTTGGATACGCAGTATTTT
NA	TRBV19	NA	TRBJ2-1	CATSAGPEGEQFF	TGTGCCACCTCCGCCGGACCCGAGGGTGAGCAGTTCTTC
NA	TRBV11-2	NA	TRBJ2-7	CASSLGQPYEQYF	TGTGCCAGCAGCTTAGGACAGCCCTACGAGCAGTACTTC
TRBD2	TRBV18	NA	TRBJ2-1	CASSLVGGWNEQFF	TGTGCCAGCTCATTGGTCGGGGGGTGGAATGAGCAGTTCTTC
NA	TRBV3-1/TRBV3-2	NA	TRBJ1-2	CASSPPLLNYGYTF	TGTGCCAGCAGCCCCCCCCTCCTTAACTATGGCTACACCTTC